The clone carrying this T cell receptor (beta chain) has just a few counts. Antigen specificity is unknown. Treatment given: approximately 11-day PBMC culture with coronavirus spike peptide pools or control peptides (ViraFEST assay). Cultured CD4+ T cells had their DNA profiled by the Oncomine TCR Beta short-read assay. In TCRdb, the PCR reads were re-called with MiXCR into one record per CDR3 protein. The sample yields 2,000 to 3,000 distinct CDR3 sequences, roughly a quarter seen once. The sample belongs to a study of vaccination and CD4 T cells after COVID-19. Study context: Convalescent patients gave post-COVID blood a median around 91 days post-diagnosis, range 35 to 161. Overlapping spike peptides from SARS-CoV-2, HCoV-NL63, HCoV-OC43 and HCoV-229E served to stimulate the cells. The authors gave control cultures a CEFX pool, an HIV-1 Nef pool, or no peptide.

V lost 10 bases to trimming and J lost 0 bases, with 13 bases between them. This CDR3 is 14 amino acids long. CDR1 is LNHDA and CDR2 is SQIVND in the germline V gene (reference sequence). Study conclusions and caveats: The rise in median SARS-CoV-2-reactive clonotypes, from around 20 to 38, was not significant.

The specimen comprised CD4+ T cells from blood, cultured in vitro, sampled after SARS-CoV-2 vaccination. This rearrangement joins TRBV19 to TRBJ1-5; D is ambiguous. The TCR originated in a human donor who had recovered from COVID-19. Here the CDR3 reads CATAGSHSNQPQHF. In DNA, the CDR3 is TGTGCCACGGCGGGCAGCCATAGCAATCAGCCCCAGCATTTT.